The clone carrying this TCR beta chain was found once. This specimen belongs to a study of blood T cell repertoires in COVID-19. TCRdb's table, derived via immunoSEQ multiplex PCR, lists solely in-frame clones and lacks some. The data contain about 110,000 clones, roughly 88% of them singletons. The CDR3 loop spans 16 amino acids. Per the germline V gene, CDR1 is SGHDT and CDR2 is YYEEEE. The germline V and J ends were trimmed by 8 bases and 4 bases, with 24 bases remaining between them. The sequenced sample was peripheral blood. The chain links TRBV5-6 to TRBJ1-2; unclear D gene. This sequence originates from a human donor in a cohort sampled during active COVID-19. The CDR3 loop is CARSFSPSVPVYGYTF. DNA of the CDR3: TGTGCCAGATCCTTTTCCCCTTCGGTGCCGGTCTATGGCTACACCTTC.